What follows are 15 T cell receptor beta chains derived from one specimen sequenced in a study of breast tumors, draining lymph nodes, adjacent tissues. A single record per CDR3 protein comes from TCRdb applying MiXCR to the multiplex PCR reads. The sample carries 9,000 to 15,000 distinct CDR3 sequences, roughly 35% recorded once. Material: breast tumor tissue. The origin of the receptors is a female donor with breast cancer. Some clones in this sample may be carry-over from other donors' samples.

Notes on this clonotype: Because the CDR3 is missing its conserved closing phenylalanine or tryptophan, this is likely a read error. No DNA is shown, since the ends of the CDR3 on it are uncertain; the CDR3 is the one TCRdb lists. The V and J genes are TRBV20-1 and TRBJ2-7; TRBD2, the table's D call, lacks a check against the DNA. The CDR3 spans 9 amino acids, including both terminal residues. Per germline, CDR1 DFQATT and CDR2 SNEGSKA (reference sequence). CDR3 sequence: CSASTGLAG.

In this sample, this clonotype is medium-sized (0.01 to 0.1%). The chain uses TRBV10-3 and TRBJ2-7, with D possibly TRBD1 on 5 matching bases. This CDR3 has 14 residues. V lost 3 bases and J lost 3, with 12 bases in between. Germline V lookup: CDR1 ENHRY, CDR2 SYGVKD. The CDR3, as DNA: TGTGCCATCAGTGATCCAACAGGTAACTACGAGCAGTACTTC. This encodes CAISDPTGNYEQYF.

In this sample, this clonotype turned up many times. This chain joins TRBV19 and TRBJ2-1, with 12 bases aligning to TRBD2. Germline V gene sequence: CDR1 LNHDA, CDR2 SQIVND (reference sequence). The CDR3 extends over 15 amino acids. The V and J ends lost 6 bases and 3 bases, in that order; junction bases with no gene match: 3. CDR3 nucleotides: TGTGCCAGTAGACTGACTAGCGGGGGCTACAATGAGCAGTTCTTC. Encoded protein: CASRLTSGGYNEQFF.

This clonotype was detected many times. The CDR3 region is CASKRDGTSGNTIYF. The CDR3 DNA sequence: TGTGCCAGTAAGAGGGACGGGACGAGTGGAAACACCATATATTTT. The chain couples TRBV19 to TRBJ1-3, with a tentative D call TRBD1 (5 bases). The CDR3 covers 15 residues. Looked up from germline, CDR1 is LNHDA and CDR2 is SQIVND (reference sequence). Trimming stripped 7 bases from V and 3 bases from J, with 16 bases between. Full variable domain (remainder filled in from reference TRBV19 and TRBJ1-3): DGGITQSPKYLFRKEGQNVTLSCEQNLNHDAMYWYRQDPGQGLRLIYYSQIVNDFQKGDIAEGYSVSREKKESFPLTVTSAQKNPTAFYLCASKRDGTSGNTIYFGEGSWLTVV.

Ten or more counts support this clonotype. The CDR3 DNA is TGCGCCAGCAGCTTGTCCTGGGGAGGCGGGGAGCTGTTTTTT. Translating it yields CASSLSWGGGELFF. The V and J genes are TRBV5-1 and TRBJ2-2; D is perhaps TRBD2 (6 bases). Trimming stripped 1 base from V and 7 bases from J, with 11 bases between. The germline CDR1 and CDR2 sequences are SGHRS and YFSETQ. There are 14 residues in the CDR3.

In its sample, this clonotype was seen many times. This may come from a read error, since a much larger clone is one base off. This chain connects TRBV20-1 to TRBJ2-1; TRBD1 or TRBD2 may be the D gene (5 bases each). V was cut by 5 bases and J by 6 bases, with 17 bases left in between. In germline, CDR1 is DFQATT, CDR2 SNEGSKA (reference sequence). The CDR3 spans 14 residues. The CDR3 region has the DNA TGCAGTGCTCCCGGGACCGCGGGTTTCAATGAGCAGTTCTTC. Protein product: CSAPGTAGFNEQFF.

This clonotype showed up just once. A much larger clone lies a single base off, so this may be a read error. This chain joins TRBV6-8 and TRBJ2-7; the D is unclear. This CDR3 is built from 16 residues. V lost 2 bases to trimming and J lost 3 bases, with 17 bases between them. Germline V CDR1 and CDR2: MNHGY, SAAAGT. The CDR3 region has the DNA TGTGCCAGCAGTTACCTAGGACCTCTCGGAAACTACGAGCAGTACTTC. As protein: CASSYLGPLGNYEQYF.

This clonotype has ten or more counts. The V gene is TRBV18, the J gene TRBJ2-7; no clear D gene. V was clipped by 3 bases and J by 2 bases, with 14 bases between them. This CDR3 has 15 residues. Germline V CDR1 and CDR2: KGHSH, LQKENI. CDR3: CASSPESSGPYEQYF. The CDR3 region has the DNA TGTGCCAGCTCACCTGAGAGCTCCGGGCCCTACGAGCAGTACTTC.

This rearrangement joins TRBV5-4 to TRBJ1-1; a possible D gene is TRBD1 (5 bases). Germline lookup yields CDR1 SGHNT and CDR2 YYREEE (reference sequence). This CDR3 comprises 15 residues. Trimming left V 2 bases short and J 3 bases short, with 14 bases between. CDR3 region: CASSFDRRWDTEAFF. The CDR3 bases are TGTGCCAGCAGCTTCGACAGACGATGGGACACTGAAGCTTTCTTT.

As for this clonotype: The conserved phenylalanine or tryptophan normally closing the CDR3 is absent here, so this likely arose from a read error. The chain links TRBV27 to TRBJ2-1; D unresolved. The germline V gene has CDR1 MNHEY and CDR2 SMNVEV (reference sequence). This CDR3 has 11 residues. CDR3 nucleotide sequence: TGTGCCAGCAGCTTATACAATGAGCAGTTCCTC. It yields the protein CASSLYNEQFL.

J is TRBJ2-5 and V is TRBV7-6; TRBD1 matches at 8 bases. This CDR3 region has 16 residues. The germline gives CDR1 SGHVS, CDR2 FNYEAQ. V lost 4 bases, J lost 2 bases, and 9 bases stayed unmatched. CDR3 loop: CASSSQGAMGQETQYF. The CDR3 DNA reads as TGTGCCAGCAGCTCGCAGGGGGCAATGGGGCAAGAGACCCAGTACTTC.

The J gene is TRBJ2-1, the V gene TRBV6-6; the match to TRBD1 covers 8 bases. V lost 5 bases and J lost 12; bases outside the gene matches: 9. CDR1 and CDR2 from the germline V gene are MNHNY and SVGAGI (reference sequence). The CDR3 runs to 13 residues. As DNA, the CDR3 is TGTGCCAGCAGTAATCTCGGACAGGGAACGCAGTTCTTC. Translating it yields CASSNLGQGTQFF.

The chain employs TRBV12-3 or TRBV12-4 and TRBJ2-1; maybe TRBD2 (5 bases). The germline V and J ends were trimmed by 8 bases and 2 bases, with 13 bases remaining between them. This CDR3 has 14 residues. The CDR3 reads CASVRVGTYNEQFF. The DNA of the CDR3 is TGTGCCAGCGTTCGGGTCGGGACCTACAATGAGCAGTTCTTC.

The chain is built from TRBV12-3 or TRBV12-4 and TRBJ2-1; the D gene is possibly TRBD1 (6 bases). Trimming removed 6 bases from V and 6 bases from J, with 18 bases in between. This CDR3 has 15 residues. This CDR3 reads CASSSNKGQINEQFF. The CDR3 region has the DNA TGTGCCAGCAGCTCCAATAAAGGACAGATCAATGAGCAGTTCTTC.

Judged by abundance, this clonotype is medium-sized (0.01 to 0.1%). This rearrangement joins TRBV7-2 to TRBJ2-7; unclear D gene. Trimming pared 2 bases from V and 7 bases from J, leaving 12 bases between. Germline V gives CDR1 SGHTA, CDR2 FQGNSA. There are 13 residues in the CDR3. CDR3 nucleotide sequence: TGTGCCAGCAGCTTATTCTTTGGGAATGAGCAGTACTTC. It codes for CASSLFFGNEQYF. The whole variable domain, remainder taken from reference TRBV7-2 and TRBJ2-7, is GAGVSQSPSNKVTEKGKDVELRCDPISGHTALYWYRQSLGQGLEFLIYFQGNSAPDKSGLPSDRFSAERTGGSVSTLTIQRTQQEDSAVYLCASSLFFGNEQYFGPGTRLTVT.